This T cell receptor (beta chain) was retrieved from a study of long-term antiretroviral therapy in people with HIV. The CDR3 contains 16 residues. Germline CDR1 is SGHRS and CDR2 is YFSETQ. After removal of 3 bases from V and 2 bases from J, the junction contained 2 bases not matched to a gene. The assay, immunoSEQ v3.0, was run at survey level. Some clones are missing from TCRdb's copy, which holds only in-frame ones; the method was immunoSEQ multiplex PCR. The data hold approximately 30,000 clones, with 70% to 80% observed a single time. The receptor was derived from a man aged 18 to 35 with HIV. The V and J genes are TRBV5-1 and TRBJ2-1; 13 bases line up with TRBD2. The sample was unsorted PBMCs, taken 1.9 years after starting antiretroviral therapy. For the CDR3, the DNA is TGCGCCAGCAGCTCACTAGCGGGGGGGACCTACAATGAGCAGTTCTTC. Encoded protein: CASSSLAGGTYNEQFF.